The 4 T cell receptor beta chains reported below all come from one sample, sequenced in a study of blood T cell repertoires in COVID-19. Assay: immunoSEQ multiplex PCR; the TCRdb copy retains only in-frame clones and omits some. The top ten clones hold 8% to 13% of a sample with 100,000 or so clones, 81% of them seen once. What was sequenced was peripheral blood. Receptors were obtained from a human donor in a cohort sampled during active COVID-19.

J is TRBJ1-6 and V is TRBV28; 11 positions match TRBD1. The ends lost 5 bases at V and 6 bases at J; junction bases unmatched: 9. The CDR3 runs to 17 residues. Germline V CDR1 and CDR2: MDHEN, SYDVKM. The CDR3 spells CASSPAGTGGINSPLHF. The CDR3, as DNA: TGTGCCAGCAGTCCGGCCGGGACAGGGGGAATTAATTCACCCCTCCACTTT.

This chain joins TRBV2 and TRBJ1-2; perhaps TRBD1 as D (6 bases). CDR1 is SNHLY, CDR2 FYNNEI, per germline. The germline V and J ends were trimmed by 6 bases and 3 bases, with 14 bases remaining between them. The CDR3 has 14 residues. The DNA for the CDR3 is TGTGCCAGCAGCGCAACAGGGTTTGACTATGGCTACACCTTC. Protein product: CASSATGFDYGYTF.

The chain combines TRBV24-1 with TRBJ2-1, with 9 nucleotides matching TRBD2. Germline values: CDR1 KGHDR, CDR2 SFDVKD. The V and J ends lost 3 bases and 4 bases, in that order; junction bases with no gene match: 6. This CDR3 is 16 amino acids long. The chain's CDR3 is CATSDATTSGYNEQFF. CDR3 DNA: TGTGCCACCAGTGATGCCACGACTAGCGGTTACAATGAGCAGTTCTTC.

The CDR3 nucleotides are TGCAGCGTTGCAGGGGGTGTTAATTCACCCCTCCACTTT. Translating it yields CSVAGGVNSPLHF. This chain joins TRBV29-1 and TRBJ1-6; TRBD1 matches 7 bases. Germline CDR1 and CDR2: SQVTM and ANQGSEA. This CDR3 contains 13 residues. With V trimmed by 4 bases and J by 6 bases, 3 bases remained unmatched.